This T cell receptor (beta chain) was obtained from a study of regulatory T cells in long-lasting Graves disease. Time point indicated: persistent/refractory GD, antithyroid drugs over 5 years with positive TRAb. Extracted PBMC RNA gave rise to the TCR library. All patients originated from an endocrinology department located in Xi'an, China. There are a few counts of this clonotype. iRepertoire HTBI primers and Arm-PCR of CDR3 regions built TCR beta libraries. TCRdb reprocessed the multiplex PCR reads with MiXCR, giving one entry per CDR3 protein. The data contain a few hundred thousand distinct CDR3 sequences, approximately 21% of them seen just once; the ten biggest clones take up roughly 6.9%. The specimen was peripheral blood mononuclear cells (PBMCs), collected when the disease was refractory, from a patient treated with antithyroid drugs. The sequence came from a female donor with Graves disease.

The CDR3 DNA reads TGTGCCATCAGTCTCGGCCCTAGGTTCACTGAAGCTTTCTTT. This translates into CAISLGPRFTEAFF. This chain uses TRBV10-3 with TRBJ1-1; D unresolved. Trimming took 5 bases from V and 4 from J, leaving 14 bases between them. The CDR3 length is 14 residues. Germline V gene data show CDR1 as ENHRY and CDR2 as SYGVKD.